Listed below are T cell receptor beta chains from one sample, sequenced in a study of OX40 agonist ivuxolimab in advanced cancers. The table came from immunoSEQ multiplex PCR; TCRdb's copy has only in-frame clones and leaves some out. The repertoire holds approximately 60,000 clones, with around 80% as singletons. The specimen comprised CD4+ or CD8+ T cells sorted from blood, sampled in a trial of the OX40 agonist ivuxolimab. The source of these receptors is an adult with an advanced solid tumor such as melanoma, head and neck, liver or kidney cancer. CDR3s include the opening cysteine and the closing phenylalanine or tryptophan. A D gene is named only where the DNA matches it firmly. Expanded clones are given a class, and other clones once, few, many or no size at all.

j_call | clone_size | v_call | d_call | cdr3_nt | cdr3_aa
TRBJ1-5 | - | TRBV6-9 | - | TGTGCCAGCACCACCCCGGACGACGGCAATCAGCCCCAGCATTTT | CASTTPDDGNQPQHF
TRBJ2-1 | - | TRBV7-9 | - | TGTGCCAGCAGCTTAGAGGCGGGGCCCCACAATGAGCAGTTCTTC | CASSLEAGPHNEQFF
TRBJ2-1 | - | TRBV2 | TRBD2 | TGTGCCAGCAGTGCAATAAAGGGACTAGCTGAGAATGAGCAGTTCTTC | CASSAIKGLAENEQFF
TRBJ1-2 | - | TRBV5-6 | - | TGTGCCAGCAGCTGGGGCAGGGCTTATGGCTACACCTTC | CASSWGRAYGYTF
TRBJ1-1 | few | TRBV5-1 | - | TGCGCCAGCAGCTTGGTAAGGACCTCGGGAGAAGCTTTCTTT | CASSLVRTSGEAFF
TRBJ2-7 | few | TRBV9 | - | TGTGCCAGCAGCGCAGGACCCGATACCTACGAGCAGTACTTC | CASSAGPDTYEQYF
TRBJ2-7 | - | TRBV6-5 | TRBD2 | TGTGCCAGCAGTTACACGGGCGGGAGAGGGGCCTACGAGCAGTACTTC | CASSYTGGRGAYEQYF
TRBJ2-2 | - | TRBV7-2 | - | TGTGCCAGCAGCTCTCAGTCCGGGGCTAACACCGGGGAGCTGTTTTTT | CASSSQSGANTGELFF
TRBJ2-5 | - | TRBV2 | - | TGTGCCAGCAGTGAAGTGCAGGGGACCCAAGAGACCCAGTACTTC | CASSEVQGTQETQYF
TRBJ1-2 | few | TRBV7-2 | TRBD1 | TGTGCCAGCAGCATTACAGGGGGCGCACGGGGTGGCTACACCTTC | CASSITGGARGGYTF
TRBJ2-1 | - | TRBV7-3 | - | TGTGCCAGCAGCTTGGGACCCGCTGGGGGGGCCGTTTTGTATGAGCAGTTCTTC | CASSLGPAGGAVLYEQFF
TRBJ2-6 | - | TRBV5-6 | - | TGTGCCAGCAGCTTGAAGGGATCTGGGGCCAACGTCCTGACTTTC | CASSLKGSGANVLTF
TRBJ2-2 | - | TRBV7-9 | - | TGTGCCAGCAGCGTTTCGGGCGGGGAGCTGTTTTTT | CASSVSGGELFF
TRBJ2-7 | - | TRBV11-3 | - | TGTGCCAGCAGCTCTGGCCCCTGGCTAGCCTACGAGCAGTACTTC | CASSSGPWLAYEQYF
TRBJ1-4 | - | TRBV5-1 | TRBD1 | TGCGCCAGCAGCTTGGCCCACAGGGGACTGTTTTTT | CASSLAHRGLFF
TRBJ2-7 | - | TRBV13 | - | TGTGCCAGCAGCTTGAACGGGCGATACGAGCAGTACTTC | CASSLNGRYEQYF
TRBJ2-3 | few | TRBV13 | TRBD1 | TGTGCCAGCAGCCTCATTACGCCGGGACAGGGGGTGATAGATACGCAGTATTTT | CASSLITPGQGVIDTQYF
TRBJ2-7 | - | TRBV7-2 | - | TGTGCCAGCAGCCCCACTTCCTTCGCCTACGAGCAGTACTTC | CASSPTSFAYEQYF
TRBJ2-2 | - | TRBV6-6 | - | TGTGCCAGCAGTCGGGGGGCAAACACCGGGGAGCTGTTTTTT | CASSRGANTGELFF
TRBJ2-7 | few | TRBV2 | - | TGTGCCAGCAGTGTAGGGGGGTACGAGCAGTACTTC | CASSVGGYEQYF
TRBJ2-3 | - | TRBV4-1 | - | TGCGCCAGCAGCCAAGATTCCCTAAACACAGATACGCAGTATTTT | CASSQDSLNTDTQYF
TRBJ1-2 | few | TRBV6-1 | TRBD1 | TGTGCCAGCAGTAATCGGACAGGGTTATATGGCTACACCTTC | CASSNRTGLYGYTF
TRBJ2-5 | - | TRBV19 | - | TGTGCCAGTAGTAGCGTAGCGGCAGGGCGTCAAGAGACCCAGTACTTC | CASSSVAAGRQETQYF
TRBJ1-3 | - | TRBV27 | - | TGTGCCAGCAGTTTATCGTCGCCGGGGTACTCTGGAAACACCATATATTTT | CASSLSSPGYSGNTIYF
TRBJ2-1 | - | TRBV11-3 | - | TGTGCCAGCAGCGCGGGCACGGGCTCCTACAATGAGCAGTTCTTC | CASSAGTGSYNEQFF
TRBJ2-1 | - | TRBV7-2 | - | TGTGCCAGCAGCCTTGAGGGACGGAACAATGAGCAGTTCTTC | CASSLEGRNNEQFF
TRBJ2-3 | once | TRBV9 | TRBD2 | TGTGCCAGCAGCCCCGTGATAGCGGGAGCCGATACGCAGTATTTT | CASSPVIAGADTQYF
TRBJ2-4 | - | TRBV28 | - | TGTGCCAGCAGCCCAGGAGGGGACAAAAACATTCAGTACTTC | CASSPGGDKNIQYF
TRBJ2-1 | - | TRBV5-1 | - | TGCGCCAGCAGACTGCTTGTCGGGAGCCGTAATGAGCAGTTCTTC | CASRLLVGSRNEQFF
TRBJ2-5 | - | TRBV7-3 | TRBD2 | TGTGCCAGCAGCCCGACTAGCGGGGCCGTTGGGGAGACCCAGTACTTC | CASSPTSGAVGETQYF
TRBJ2-1 | - | TRBV9 | - | TGTGCCAGTAGCCATACCGGGAATAGTCTCATCCATGAGCAGTTCTTC | CASSHTGNSLIHEQFF
TRBJ2-7 | - | TRBV7-3 | - | TGTGCCAGCAGCCCGTCTTACAGGGACTACGAGCAGTACTTC | CASSPSYRDYEQYF
TRBJ1-5 | - | TRBV2 | - | TGTGCCAGCAGGAATAGACAGCGCAATCAGCCCCAGCATTTT | CASRNRQRNQPQHF
TRBJ2-2 | - | TRBV13 | TRBD2 | TGTGCCAGCAGCGCGGGACTAGCAGGAAACACCGGGGAGCTGTTTTTT | CASSAGLAGNTGELFF
TRBJ2-1 | - | TRBV7-9 | - | TGTGCCAGCAGGGGCCAGGTAGAGGATAAGTTCTTC | CASRGQVEDKFF
TRBJ2-1 | - | TRBV19 | TRBD1 | TGTGCCAGTAGCGGGACAGGGGTGAATGAGCAGTTCTTC | CASSGTGVNEQFF
TRBJ1-1 | - | TRBV23-1 | - | TGCGCCAGCAGCGGGACACCTATCCATGGGGACACTGAAGCTTTCTTT | CASSGTPIHGDTEAFF
TRBJ1-5 | - | TRBV19 | - | TGTGCCAGTAGTATAAGAATAGGACAGAGCAATCAGCCCCAGCATTTT | CASSIRIGQSNQPQHF
TRBJ1-4 | - | TRBV11-3 | TRBD1 | TGTGCCAGCTCTCCGGGACAGACCTATGAAAAACTGTTTTTT | CASSPGQTYEKLFF
TRBJ1-2 | - | TRBV7-9 | - | TGTGCCAGCAGCTTAGCACGTAGCGATGGCTACACCTTC | CASSLARSDGYTF
TRBJ2-7 | - | TRBV19 | TRBD1 | TGTGCCAGTAGTACGCAGGGACAGGCTTACGAGCAGTACTTC | CASSTQGQAYEQYF
TRBJ1-5 | - | TRBV7-4 | - | TGTGCCAGCAGCTTAGTCCGGGGAAATCAGCCCCAGCATTTT | CASSLVRGNQPQHF
TRBJ1-1 | - | TRBV5-1 | - | TGCGCCAGCAGTCAGAGTCCGGGGGCCGAAGCTTTCTTT | CASSQSPGAEAFF
TRBJ1-1 | few | TRBV2 | TRBD1 | TGTGCCAGCACCTTACTGAGACAGGGGAACACTGAAGCTTTCTTT | CASTLLRQGNTEAFF
TRBJ1-4 | once | TRBV19 | - | TGTGCCAGTAGTGGGTCCGGACCAATAACTAATGAAAAACTGTTTTTT | CASSGSGPITNEKLFF
TRBJ2-7 | - | TRBV2 | - | TGTGCCAGCAGTGAAGAAATCGAGCAGTACTTC | CASSEEIEQYF